This T cell receptor (beta chain) originates from a study of T cell repertoires in cytomegalovirus infection. In the case of this clonotype: What it recognizes is unknown. The germline gene is not matched at one end of the junction; a read error may be the cause.

TCRdb processed the reads anew with MiXCR; each CDR3 protein has one entry. The table lists about 890,000 distinct CDR3 sequences, approximately 31% of them singletons. This receptor was identified in a human donor in good health (CMV status not recorded). Some clones in this sample may be carry-over from other donors' samples. The source material was cultured CD8+ T cells from PBMCs, sampled from culture after CMV antigen stimulation.

CDR3 protein: CASSYSGRYKEQFF. In nucleotides, the CDR3 is TGTGCCAGCAGTTACTCGGGAAGATACAAAGAGCAGTTCTTC. The V call is TRBV6-5, the J call TRBJ2-1; D remains ambiguous. This CDR3 spans 14 amino acids. From germline, CDR1 is MNHEY and CDR2 SVGAGI.